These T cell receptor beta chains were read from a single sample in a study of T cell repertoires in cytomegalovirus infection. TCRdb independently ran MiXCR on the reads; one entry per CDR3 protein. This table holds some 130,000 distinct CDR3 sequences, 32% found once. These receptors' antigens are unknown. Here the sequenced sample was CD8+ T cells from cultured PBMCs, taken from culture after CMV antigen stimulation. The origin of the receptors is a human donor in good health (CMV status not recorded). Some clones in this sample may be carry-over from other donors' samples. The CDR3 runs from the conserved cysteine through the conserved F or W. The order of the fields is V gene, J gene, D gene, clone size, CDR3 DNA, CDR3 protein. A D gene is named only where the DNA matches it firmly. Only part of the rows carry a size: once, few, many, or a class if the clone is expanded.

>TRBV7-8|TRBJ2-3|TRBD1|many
TGTGCCAGCAGCTTAATTCCGACAGGGAGAAGACTCGCAGATACGCAGTATTTT
CASSLIPTGRRLADTQYF
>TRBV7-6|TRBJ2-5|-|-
TGTGCCAGCAGCCATCTAGGGGAAGGGGAGACCCAGTACTTC
CASSHLGEGETQYF
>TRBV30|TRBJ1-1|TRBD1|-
TGTGCCTGGAGACAGGGGGAGGGCACTGAAGCTTTCTTT
CAWRQGEGTEAFF
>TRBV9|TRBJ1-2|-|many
TGTGCCAGCAGCGCCTTCGAGACGCGGAGCTATGGCTACACCTTC
CASSAFETRSYGYTF
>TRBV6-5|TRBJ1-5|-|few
TGTGCCAGCAGTTACTCTGGCAGCTATCAGCCCCAGCATTTT
CASSYSGSYQPQHF
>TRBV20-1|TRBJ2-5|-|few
TGCAGTGCTAGAGTCCAGGGGCTCCAAGAGACCCAGTACTTC
CSARVQGLQETQYF
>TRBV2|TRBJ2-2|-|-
TGTGCCAGCAGTGATCACCGGAGGGAGCTGTTTTTT
CASSDHRRELFF
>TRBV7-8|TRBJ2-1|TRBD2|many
TGTGCCAGCAGCTTAGGACTAGCGGGGGCCTTGTACAATGAGCAGTTCTTC
CASSLGLAGALYNEQFF
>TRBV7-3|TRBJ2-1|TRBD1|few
TGTGCCAGACCCGGGACAGGGGTAATAAGGAACAATGAGCAGTTCTTC
CARPGTGVIRNNEQFF
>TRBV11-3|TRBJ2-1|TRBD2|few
TGTGCCAGCAGCGCGGGACTAGCGGGGATAAATGAGCAGTTCTTC
CASSAGLAGINEQFF
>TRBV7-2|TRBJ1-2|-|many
TGTGCCAGCAGCTTAGCGGGGGCCAGCTCCTATGGCTACACCTTC
CASSLAGASSYGYTF
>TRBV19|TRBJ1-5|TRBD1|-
TGTGCCAGTAGTTCTCCGGGACAGGGTTTCGCCAATCAGCCCCAGCATTTT
CASSSPGQGFANQPQHF
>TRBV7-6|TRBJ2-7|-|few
TGTGCCAGCAGCTTACGGAAAGGGGGAATCCACGAGCAGTACTTC
CASSLRKGGIHEQYF
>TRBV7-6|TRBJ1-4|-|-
TGTGCCAGCAGCCCGTGGACGGGGAATGAAAAACTGTTTTTT
CASSPWTGNEKLFF
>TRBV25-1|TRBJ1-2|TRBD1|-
TGTGCCAGCAGTGAACGGGACAGGGGAACGTTGAACTATGGCTTCACCTTC
CASSERDRGTLNYGFTF
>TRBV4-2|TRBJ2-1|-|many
TGTGCCAGCAGCCAAGAACAGGCGGCTAGCGTCGGTGAGCAGTTCTTC
CASSQEQAASVGEQFF
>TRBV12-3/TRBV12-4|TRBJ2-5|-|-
TGTGCCAGCAGTTTGTGGAGCGGAGCCCAAGAGACCCAGTACTTC
CASSLWSGAQETQYF
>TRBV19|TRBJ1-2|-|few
TGTGCCAGTAGTATTACCCCGGGACCGAAGTATGGCTACACCTTC
CASSITPGPKYGYTF
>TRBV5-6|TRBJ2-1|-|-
TGTGCCAGCAGCCCCGGGACAAATGAGCAGTTCTTC
CASSPGTNEQFF
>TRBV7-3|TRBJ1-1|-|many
TGTGCCAGCAGCCGGGGGGTCAGCACTGAAGCTTTCTTT
CASSRGVSTEAFF
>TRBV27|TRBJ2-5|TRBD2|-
TGTGTCAGCAGTTTATCGTGGCGGGGGGCCGGTCAAGAGACCCAGTACTTC
CVSSLSWRGAGQETQYF
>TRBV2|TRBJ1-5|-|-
TGTGCCAGCGGTATCCGGGACACAAAGCTTTATAGCAATCAGCCCCAGCATTTT
CASGIRDTKLYSNQPQHF
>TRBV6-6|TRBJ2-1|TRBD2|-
TGTGCCAGCAGGCCGGGGGGCAATGAGCAGTTCTTC
CASRPGGNEQFF
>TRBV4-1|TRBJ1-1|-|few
TGCGCCAGCAGCCCCCGGACAGTCATCCTTACCATGAACACTGAAGCTTTCTTT
CASSPRTVILTMNTEAFF
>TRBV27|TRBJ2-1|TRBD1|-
TGTGCCAGCAGTCTCGGGACAGGGGTTAATGAGCAGTTCTTC
CASSLGTGVNEQFF
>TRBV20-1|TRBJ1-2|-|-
TGCAGTGCTAGTGGCTACACCTTC
CSASGYTF
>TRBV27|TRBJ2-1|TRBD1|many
TGTGCCAGCAGTCCCCGGACAGGGGTAGGAAATGAGCAGTTCTTC
CASSPRTGVGNEQFF
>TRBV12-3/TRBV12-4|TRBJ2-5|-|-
TGTGCCAGCAGTTTTCTTGCGGCAGGGAGGGAGACCCAGTACTTC
CASSFLAAGRETQYF
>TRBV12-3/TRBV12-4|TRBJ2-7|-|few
TGTGCCTCCTCCAAGGCCGGACAGACATACGAGCAGTACTTC
CASSKAGQTYEQYF
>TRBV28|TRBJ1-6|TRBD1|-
TGTGCCAGCAGTGGGGCTGAATGGGACAGCAATAATTCACCCCTCCACTTT
CASSGAEWDSNNSPLHF
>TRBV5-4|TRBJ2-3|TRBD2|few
TGTGCCAGCAGCATCGCCGGGGGGGCGTTGGATACGCAGTATTTT
CASSIAGGALDTQYF
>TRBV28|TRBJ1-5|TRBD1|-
TGTGCCAGCTTGGACAGGGGGGCGCCTCAGCCCCAGCATTTT
CASLDRGAPQPQHF
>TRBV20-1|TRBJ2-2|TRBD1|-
TGCAGTGCTAGGAGACAGGGTGCGAACACCGGGGAGCTGTTTTTT
CSARRQGANTGELFF
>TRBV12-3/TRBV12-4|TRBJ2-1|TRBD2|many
TGTGCCAGCAGTTCCGGGACTAGCGGGGCTATATACTACAATGAGCAGTTCTTC
CASSSGTSGAIYYNEQFF
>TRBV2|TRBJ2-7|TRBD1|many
TGTGCCAGCGGGACAGCCTACGAGCAGTACTTC
CASGTAYEQYF
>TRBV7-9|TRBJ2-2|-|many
TGTGCCAGCAGCGCCTTATTGACCGGGGAGCTGTTTTTT
CASSALLTGELFF
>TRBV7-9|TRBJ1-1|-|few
TGTGCCAGCAGCCGCGGTGGGGGTATGAACACTGAAGCTTTCTTT
CASSRGGGMNTEAFF
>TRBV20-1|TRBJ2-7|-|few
TGCAGTGCAAGCAGCCTTCTCGCCCACGAGCAGTACTTC
CSASSLLAHEQYF
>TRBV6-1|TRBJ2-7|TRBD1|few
TGTGCCAGCAGTGACACAGGGGGCGCGGGGTACGAGCAGTACTTC
CASSDTGGAGYEQYF
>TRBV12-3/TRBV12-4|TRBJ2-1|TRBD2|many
TGTGCCAGCAGTCCCGGCGGGGGTGTTTACAATGAGCAGTTCTTC
CASSPGGGVYNEQFF
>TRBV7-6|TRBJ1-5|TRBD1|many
TGTGCCAGCAGCTCGGGACAGCGCAATCAGCCCCAGCATTTT
CASSSGQRNQPQHF
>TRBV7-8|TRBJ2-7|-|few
TGTGCCAGCAGCGCCGGGGGACCCCGGCAGTACTTC
CASSAGGPRQYF
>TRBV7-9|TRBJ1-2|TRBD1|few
TGTGCCAGCAGCCCGACAGGGGAATCCTATGGCTACACCTTC
CASSPTGESYGYTF
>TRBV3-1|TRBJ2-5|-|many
TGTGCCAGCGGCAGACAGATCCAAGAGACCCAGTACTTC
CASGRQIQETQYF
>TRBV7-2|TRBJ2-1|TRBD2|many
TGTGCCAGCAGCATCCGGGACTATGGCTCCTACAATGAGCAGTTCTTC
CASSIRDYGSYNEQFF
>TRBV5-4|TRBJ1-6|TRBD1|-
TGTGCCACGGGACAGAATTCACCCCTCCACTTT
CATGQNSPLHF
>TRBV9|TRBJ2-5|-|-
TGTGCCAGCAGCGTAGGATCCCAAGGGTCAGGGGAGACCCAGTACTTC
CASSVGSQGSGETQYF
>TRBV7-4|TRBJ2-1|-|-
TGTGCCAGCTACCAGGGTCTAGCCCCAATCGGGCAGTTCTTC
CASYQGLAPIGQFF
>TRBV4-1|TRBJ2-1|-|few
TGCGCCAGCAGCCAAGCCTTGATGCTCTACAATGAGCAGTTCTTC
CASSQALMLYNEQFF
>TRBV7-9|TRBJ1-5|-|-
TGTGCCAGCAGCTTAGGACAGGTTCAGCCCCAGCATTTT
CASSLGQVQPQHF
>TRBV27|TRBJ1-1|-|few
TGTGCCAGCAGTTTAGGGGACGGCACTGAAGCTTTCTTT
CASSLGDGTEAFF
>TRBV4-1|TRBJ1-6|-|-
TGCGCCAGCTCAGGGGTACCCTATAATTCACCCCTCCACTTT
CASSGVPYNSPLHF
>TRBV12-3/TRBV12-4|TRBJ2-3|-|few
TGTGCCAGCAGTTCCTACCTCGGGGTCAGCACAGATACGCAGTATTTT
CASSSYLGVSTDTQYF